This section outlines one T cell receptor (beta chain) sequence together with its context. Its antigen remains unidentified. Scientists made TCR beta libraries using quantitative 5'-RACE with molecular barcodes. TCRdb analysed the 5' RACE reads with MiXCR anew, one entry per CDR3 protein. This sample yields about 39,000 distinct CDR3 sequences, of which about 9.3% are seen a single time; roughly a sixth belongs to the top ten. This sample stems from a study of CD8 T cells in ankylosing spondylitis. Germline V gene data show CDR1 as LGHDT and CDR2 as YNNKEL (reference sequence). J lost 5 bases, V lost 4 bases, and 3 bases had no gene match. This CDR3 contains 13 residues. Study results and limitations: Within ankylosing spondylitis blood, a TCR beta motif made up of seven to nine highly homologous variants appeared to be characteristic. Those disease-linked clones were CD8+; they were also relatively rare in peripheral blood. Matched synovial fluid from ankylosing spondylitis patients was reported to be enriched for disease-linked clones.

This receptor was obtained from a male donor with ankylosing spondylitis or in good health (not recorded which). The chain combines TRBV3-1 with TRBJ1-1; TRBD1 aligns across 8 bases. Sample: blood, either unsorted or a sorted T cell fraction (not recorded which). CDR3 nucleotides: TGTGCCAGCAGCCTGACAGGGGAAACTGAAGCTTTCTTT. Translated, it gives CASSLTGETEAFF. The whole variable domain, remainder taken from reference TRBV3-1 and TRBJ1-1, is DTAVSQTPKYLVTQMGNDKSIKCEQNLGHDTMYWYKQDSKKFLKIMFSYNNKELIINETVPNRFSPKSPDKAHLNLHINSLELGDSAVYFCASSLTGETEAFFGQGTRLTVV.